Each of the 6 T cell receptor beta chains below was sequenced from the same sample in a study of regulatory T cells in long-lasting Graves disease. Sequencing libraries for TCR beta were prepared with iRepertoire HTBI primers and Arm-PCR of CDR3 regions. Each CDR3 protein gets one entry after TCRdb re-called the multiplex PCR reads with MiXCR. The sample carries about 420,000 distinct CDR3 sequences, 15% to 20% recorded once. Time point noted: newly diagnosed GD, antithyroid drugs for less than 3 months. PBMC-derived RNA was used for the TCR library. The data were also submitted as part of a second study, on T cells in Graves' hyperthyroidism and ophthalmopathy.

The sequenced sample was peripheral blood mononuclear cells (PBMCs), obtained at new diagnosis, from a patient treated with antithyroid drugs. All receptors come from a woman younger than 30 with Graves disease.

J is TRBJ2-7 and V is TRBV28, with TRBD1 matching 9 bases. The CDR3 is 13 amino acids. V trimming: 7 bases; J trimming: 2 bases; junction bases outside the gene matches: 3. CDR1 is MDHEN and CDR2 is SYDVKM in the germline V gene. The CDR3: CASTGTGTYEQYF. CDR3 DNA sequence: TGTGCCAGCACCGGGACAGGGACCTACGAGCAGTACTTC.

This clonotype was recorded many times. The CDR3 nucleotides are TGTGCCAGCTCACCCTCGGGAGGCCCCCTCTGGGAGCAGTACTTC. Translated, it gives CASSPSGGPLWEQYF. The chain combines TRBV18 with TRBJ2-7; 7 positions match TRBD2. The J segment lost 7 bases and the V segment lost 3 bases, leaving 12 bases of the junction unmatched. Germline CDR1 is KGHSH and CDR2 is LQKENI. The CDR3 spans 15 residues.

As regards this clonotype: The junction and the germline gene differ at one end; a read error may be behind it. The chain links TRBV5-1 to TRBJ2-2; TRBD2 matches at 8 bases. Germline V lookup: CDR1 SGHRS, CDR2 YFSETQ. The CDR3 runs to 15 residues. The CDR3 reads CASSGGGFGTGELFF. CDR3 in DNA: TGTGCCAGCAGCGGGGGAGGTTTTGGCACCGGGGAGCTGTTTTTT.

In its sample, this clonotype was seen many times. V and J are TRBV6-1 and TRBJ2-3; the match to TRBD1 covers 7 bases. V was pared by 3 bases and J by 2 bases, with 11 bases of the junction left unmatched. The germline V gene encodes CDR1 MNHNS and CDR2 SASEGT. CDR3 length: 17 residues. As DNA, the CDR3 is TGTGCCAGCAGTGACAATACCCCACAGGGGACCACAGATACGCAGTATTTT. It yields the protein CASSDNTPQGTTDTQYF.

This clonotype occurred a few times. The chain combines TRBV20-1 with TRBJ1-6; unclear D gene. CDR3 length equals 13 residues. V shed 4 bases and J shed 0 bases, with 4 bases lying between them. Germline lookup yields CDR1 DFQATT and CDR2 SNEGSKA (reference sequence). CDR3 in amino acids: CSANSSYNSPLHF. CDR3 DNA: TGCAGTGCTAACAGCTCCTATAATTCACCCCTCCACTTT.

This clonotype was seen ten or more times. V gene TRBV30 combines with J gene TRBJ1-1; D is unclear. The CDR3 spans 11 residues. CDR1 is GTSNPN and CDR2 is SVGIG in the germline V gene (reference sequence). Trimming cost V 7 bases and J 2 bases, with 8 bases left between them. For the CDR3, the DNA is TGTGCCTTGGCGTTTAACACTGAAGCTTTCTTT. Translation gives CALAFNTEAFF.